This is a list of T cell receptor beta chains from one sample in a study of PD-1 blockade in classical Hodgkin lymphoma. Here immunoSEQ multiplex PCR was the method, and the copy in TCRdb shows in-frame clones only, minus some. The sample lists some 70,000 clones, approximately 93% seen once, with approximately 2.5% in the top ten. Sequenced material: peripheral blood mononuclear cells (PBMCs). These receptors were taken from a human donor with classical Hodgkin lymphoma. Both conserved end residues are part of each CDR3. Fields, in order: D gene, V gene, clone size, J gene, CDR3 protein, CDR3 DNA. A D gene is named only where the DNA matches it firmly. Size is stated for part of the rows, as once, few or many counts, or as a class when the clone is expanded.

d_call: TRBD1; v_call: TRBV28; clone_size: once; j_call: TRBJ2-5; cdr3_aa: CAASLGTGGQETQYF; cdr3_nt: TGTGCCGCTAGTTTGGGGACAGGGGGCCAAGAGACCCAGTACTTC
d_call: .; v_call: TRBV7-2; clone_size: once; j_call: TRBJ2-7; cdr3_aa: CASSSRDPRSGQYF; cdr3_nt: TGTGCCAGCAGTTCGAGAGACCCGCGGTCCGGGCAGTACTTC
d_call: TRBD1; v_call: TRBV7-9; clone_size: .; j_call: TRBJ2-3; cdr3_aa: CASSPGQGEDTQYF; cdr3_nt: TGTGCCAGCAGCCCAGGTCAGGGGGAAGATACGCAGTATTTT
d_call: .; v_call: TRBV5-6; clone_size: .; j_call: TRBJ2-7; cdr3_aa: CASSLAKSDRPYEQYF; cdr3_nt: TGTGCCAGCAGCTTGGCCAAGAGCGACCGCCCCTACGAGCAGTACTTC
d_call: .; v_call: TRBV11-2; clone_size: .; j_call: TRBJ2-1; cdr3_aa: CASSLEGGSGNEQFF; cdr3_nt: TGTGCCAGCAGCTTAGAAGGGGGATCGGGCAATGAGCAGTTCTTC
d_call: .; v_call: TRBV18; clone_size: few; j_call: TRBJ2-7; cdr3_aa: CASSNRAEQYF; cdr3_nt: TGTGCCAGCTCCAACCGGGCCGAGCAGTACTTC
d_call: .; v_call: TRBV4-3; clone_size: .; j_call: TRBJ2-3; cdr3_aa: CASSPGLGATSTDTQYF; cdr3_nt: TGCGCCAGCAGCCCCGGTTTGGGGGCGACTAGCACAGATACGCAGTATTTT
d_call: .; v_call: TRBV5-1; clone_size: .; j_call: TRBJ1-2; cdr3_aa: CASSTGQSNYGYTF; cdr3_nt: TGCGCCAGCAGCACGGGACAATCTAACTATGGCTACACCTTC
d_call: TRBD1; v_call: TRBV5-1; clone_size: .; j_call: TRBJ1-3; cdr3_aa: CASSLASTGEGGNTIYF; cdr3_nt: TGCGCCAGCAGCTTGGCTTCGACAGGGGAGGGTGGAAACACCATATATTTT
d_call: TRBD1; v_call: TRBV7-9; clone_size: .; j_call: TRBJ2-2; cdr3_aa: CASSPPGGKNTGELFF; cdr3_nt: TGTGCCAGCAGCCCCCCAGGGGGCAAGAACACCGGGGAGCTGTTTTTT
d_call: TRBD1; v_call: TRBV7-2; clone_size: .; j_call: TRBJ1-2; cdr3_aa: CASSLNRDRPGFNYGYTF; cdr3_nt: TGTGCCAGCAGCCTGAACCGGGACAGGCCCGGGTTTAACTATGGCTACACCTTC
d_call: .; v_call: TRBV10-3; clone_size: once; j_call: TRBJ1-2; cdr3_aa: CAIHSGSYYGYTF; cdr3_nt: TGTGCCATCCACTCGGGCAGCTACTATGGCTACACCTTC
d_call: .; v_call: TRBV6-1; clone_size: .; j_call: TRBJ1-2; cdr3_aa: CASSEAVSGYTF; cdr3_nt: TGTGCCAGCAGTGAAGCTGTGAGTGGCTACACCTTC
d_call: .; v_call: TRBV6-1; clone_size: once; j_call: TRBJ1-4; cdr3_aa: CASSEAWGGVSVEKLFF; cdr3_nt: TGTGCCAGCAGTGAAGCCTGGGGGGGGGTGTCTGTTGAAAAACTGTTTTTT
d_call: .; v_call: TRBV5-6; clone_size: .; j_call: TRBJ2-7; cdr3_aa: CASSVYNRDYEQYF; cdr3_nt: TGTGCCAGCAGCGTTTACAACAGGGACTACGAGCAGTACTTC
d_call: .; v_call: TRBV6-6; clone_size: .; j_call: TRBJ1-1; cdr3_aa: CASKAGLDTEAFF; cdr3_nt: TGTGCCAGCAAGGCCGGGCTGGACACTGAAGCTTTCTTT
d_call: TRBD1; v_call: TRBV5-1; clone_size: .; j_call: TRBJ2-7; cdr3_aa: CASSSTGGTYEQYF; cdr3_nt: TGCGCCAGCAGCTCAACAGGGGGCACCTACGAGCAGTACTTC
d_call: .; v_call: TRBV19; clone_size: few; j_call: TRBJ1-1; cdr3_aa: CATNADRNTEAFF; cdr3_nt: TGTGCCACCAACGCCGACAGGAACACTGAAGCTTTCTTT
d_call: TRBD2; v_call: TRBV9; clone_size: .; j_call: TRBJ2-6; cdr3_aa: CASSVDPRASGPWANVLTF; cdr3_nt: TGTGCCAGCAGCGTTGACCCCCGCGCTAGCGGACCTTGGGCCAACGTCCTGACTTTC
d_call: .; v_call: TRBV9; clone_size: .; j_call: TRBJ1-1; cdr3_aa: CASSLTRNTEAFF; cdr3_nt: TGTGCCAGCAGCCTCACGAGGAACACTGAAGCTTTCTTT
d_call: TRBD1; v_call: TRBV5-6; clone_size: .; j_call: TRBJ2-7; cdr3_aa: CASSPGTGSAYEQYF; cdr3_nt: TGTGCCAGCAGCCCAGGGACAGGGTCGGCCTACGAGCAGTACTTC
d_call: .; v_call: TRBV19; clone_size: .; j_call: TRBJ1-1; cdr3_aa: CASNTGSTEAFF; cdr3_nt: TGTGCCAGTAACACAGGGTCCACTGAAGCTTTCTTT
d_call: .; v_call: TRBV19; clone_size: .; j_call: TRBJ2-3; cdr3_aa: CASTGRFTDTQYF; cdr3_nt: TGTGCCAGTACAGGGAGATTCACAGATACGCAGTATTTT
d_call: .; v_call: TRBV5-1; clone_size: .; j_call: TRBJ1-4; cdr3_aa: CASSIGVSTVNKEKLFF; cdr3_nt: TGCGCCAGCAGCATTGGGGTATCGACGGTTAACAAAGAAAAACTGTTTTTT
d_call: .; v_call: TRBV7-2; clone_size: .; j_call: TRBJ2-3; cdr3_aa: CASSRGTDSSTDTQYF; cdr3_nt: TGTGCCAGCAGCAGGGGGACTGACTCTAGCACAGATACGCAGTATTTT
d_call: .; v_call: TRBV27; clone_size: .; j_call: TRBJ1-3; cdr3_aa: CASSPGRSSGNTIYF; cdr3_nt: TGTGCCAGCAGTCCGGGACGTAGCTCTGGAAACACCATATATTTT
d_call: .; v_call: TRBV9; clone_size: .; j_call: TRBJ2-3; cdr3_aa: CASSALRVGTDTQYF; cdr3_nt: TGTGCCAGCAGCGCATTAAGGGTAGGGACAGATACGCAGTATTTT
d_call: TRBD2; v_call: TRBV30; clone_size: .; j_call: TRBJ2-5; cdr3_aa: CAWWGGVSQYF; cdr3_nt: TGTGCCTGGTGGGGGGGGGTCTCCCAGTACTTC
d_call: TRBD1; v_call: TRBV27; clone_size: .; j_call: TRBJ2-2; cdr3_aa: CASSSGTGVGTGELFF; cdr3_nt: TGTGCCAGCAGCTCCGGGACAGGGGTGGGAACCGGGGAGCTGTTTTTT
d_call: .; v_call: TRBV4-3; clone_size: few; j_call: TRBJ2-6; cdr3_aa: CASSQDTSWANVLTF; cdr3_nt: TGCGCCAGCAGCCAAGATACCTCTTGGGCCAACGTCCTGACTTTC
d_call: TRBD1; v_call: TRBV6-1; clone_size: few; j_call: TRBJ1-2; cdr3_aa: CASSESGQGAGGYTF; cdr3_nt: TGTGCCAGCAGTGAATCGGGGCAGGGGGCAGGTGGCTACACCTTC
d_call: .; v_call: TRBV5-3; clone_size: .; j_call: TRBJ2-7; cdr3_aa: CARSLDLVPSYEQYF; cdr3_nt: TGTGCCAGAAGCTTGGATCTCGTCCCTTCCTACGAGCAGTACTTC
d_call: TRBD2; v_call: TRBV7-7; clone_size: .; j_call: TRBJ2-5; cdr3_aa: CASSLGRGIRETQYF; cdr3_nt: TGTGCCAGCAGCCTCGGGCGGGGGATTAGGGAGACCCAGTACTTC
d_call: TRBD1; v_call: TRBV28; clone_size: .; j_call: TRBJ1-1; cdr3_aa: CASSPGTGIEAEAFF; cdr3_nt: TGTGCCAGCAGTCCCGGGACAGGGATTGAGGCTGAAGCTTTCTTT
d_call: TRBD2; v_call: TRBV7-9; clone_size: .; j_call: TRBJ2-7; cdr3_aa: CASSPAASGSYEQYF; cdr3_nt: TGTGCCAGCAGCCCGGCGGCTAGCGGGAGCTACGAGCAGTACTTC